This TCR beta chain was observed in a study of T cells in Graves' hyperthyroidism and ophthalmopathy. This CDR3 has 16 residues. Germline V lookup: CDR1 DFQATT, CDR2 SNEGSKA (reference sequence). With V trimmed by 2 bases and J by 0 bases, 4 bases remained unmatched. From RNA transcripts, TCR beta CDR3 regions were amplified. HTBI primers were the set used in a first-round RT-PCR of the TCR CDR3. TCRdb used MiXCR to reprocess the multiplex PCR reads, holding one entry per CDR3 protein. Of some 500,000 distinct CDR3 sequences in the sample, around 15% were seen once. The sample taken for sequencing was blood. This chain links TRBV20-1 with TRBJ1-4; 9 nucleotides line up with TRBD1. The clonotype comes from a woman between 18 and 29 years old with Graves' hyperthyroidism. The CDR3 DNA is TGCAGTGCTAGATCCAGACAGGGGGCAACTAATGAAAAACTGTTTTTT. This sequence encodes CSARSRQGATNEKLFF.